These 7 T cell receptor beta chains came from one sample sequenced in a study of T cell responses to AZD1222 COVID-19 vaccine. Sequencing used immunoSEQ multiplex PCR; TCRdb keeps in-frame clones, though not all of them. The sample consists of about 120,000 clones, 93% of them appearing once. This specimen consisted of peripheral blood, obtained 28 days after the second AZD1222 dose. Receptor source: an adult who received the AZD1222 COVID-19 vaccine.

This chain joins TRBV28 and TRBJ1-1; no firm D call. There are 13 residues in the CDR3. V lost 4 bases and J lost 6, with 12 bases in between. Per the germline V gene, CDR1 is MDHEN and CDR2 is SYDVKM. The CDR3 DNA is TGTGCCAGCAGTTCAGGATACCCCGCTGAAGCTTTCTTT. Protein sequence: CASSSGYPAEAFF.

The CDR3 sequence: CASSDPHRGSTGELFF. The CDR3 DNA sequence: TGTGCCAGCAGCGACCCTCACAGGGGAAGCACCGGGGAGCTGTTTTTT. This chain uses TRBV9 with TRBJ2-2; the match to TRBD1 covers 7 bases. CDR1 SGDLS and CDR2 YYNGEE come from the germline V gene. Losses at the gene ends were 3 bases for V and 4 bases for J; bases not matched to a gene: 9. CDR3 length: 16 amino acids.

This clone was seen only once. This chain links TRBV6-5 with TRBJ2-5; 9 bases are shared with TRBD2. CDR1 MNHEY and CDR2 SVGAGI come from the germline V gene. J was trimmed by 2 bases and V by 10 bases; bases with no gene match: 11. The CDR3 extends over 15 amino acids. CDR3 amino acids: CATGLARGRQETQYF. The CDR3 region has the DNA TGTGCCACCGGACTAGCGCGAGGGAGGCAAGAGACCCAGTACTTC.

This chain connects TRBV18 to TRBJ2-1; possible D gene TRBD2, 5 bases. CDR1 is KGHSH and CDR2 is LQKENI in the germline V gene. Trimming took off 6 bases at V and 7 bases at J, with 16 bases between the two ends. The CDR3 has 14 residues. For the CDR3, the DNA is TGTGCCAGCTCTCCGGGAAGTTTAAAGAATGAGCAGTTCTTC. This encodes CASSPGSLKNEQFF.

The chain combines TRBV3-1 (or the pseudogene TRBV3-2) with TRBJ1-6; 7 positions match TRBD1. V gave up 2 bases and J gave up 8 bases; unmatched junction bases: 6. The germline CDR1 and CDR2 sequences are LGHDT and YNNKEL (reference sequence). This CDR3 spans 15 amino acids. The CDR3 loop reads CASSQYRDSHSPLHF. The CDR3, as DNA: TGTGCCAGCAGCCAATACCGGGACAGCCATTCACCCCTCCACTTT.

For this clone: Compared with germline, one end of the junction differs, possibly owing to a read error. The chain is built from TRBV7-7 and TRBJ2-1, with TRBD2 identical over 9 bases. The CDR3 sequence is 14 residues long. CDR1 is SSHAT and CDR2 is FNYEAQ in the germline V gene (reference sequence). The CDR3 reads CASSAGLANNEQFF. The CDR3 nucleotides read TGTGCTAGCAGCGCGGGACTAGCCAACAATGAGCAGTTCTTC.

The chain employs TRBV7-2 and TRBJ2-6; D is unresolved. This CDR3 is 13 amino acids long. V was clipped by 4 bases and J by 2 bases, with 3 bases between them. CDR1 SGHTA and CDR2 FQGNSA come from the germline V gene. CDR3 sequence (DNA): TGTGCCAGCAGCTCCCCTGGGGCCAACGTCCTGACTTTC. It specifies CASSSPGANVLTF.